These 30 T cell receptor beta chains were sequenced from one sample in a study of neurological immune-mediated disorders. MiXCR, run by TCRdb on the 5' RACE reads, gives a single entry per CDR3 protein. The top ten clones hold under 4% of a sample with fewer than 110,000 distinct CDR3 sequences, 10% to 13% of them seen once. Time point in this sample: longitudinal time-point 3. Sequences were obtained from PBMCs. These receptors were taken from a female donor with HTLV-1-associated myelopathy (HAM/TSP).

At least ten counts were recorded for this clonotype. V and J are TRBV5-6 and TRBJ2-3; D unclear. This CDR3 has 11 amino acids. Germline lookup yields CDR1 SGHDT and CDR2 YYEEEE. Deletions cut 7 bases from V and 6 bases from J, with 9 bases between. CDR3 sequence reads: CASYQSDTQYF. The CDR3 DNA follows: TGTGCCAGCTACCAAAGCGATACGCAGTATTTT.

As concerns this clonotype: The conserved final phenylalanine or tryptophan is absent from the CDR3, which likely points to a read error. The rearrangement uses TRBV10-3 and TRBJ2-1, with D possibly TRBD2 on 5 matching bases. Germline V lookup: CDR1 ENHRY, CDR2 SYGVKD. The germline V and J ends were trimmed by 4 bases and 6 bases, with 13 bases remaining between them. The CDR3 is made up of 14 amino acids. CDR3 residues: CAISGHGELNEQFL. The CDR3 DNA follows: TGTGCCATCAGTGGTCACGGGGAACTCAATGAGCAGTTCTTA.

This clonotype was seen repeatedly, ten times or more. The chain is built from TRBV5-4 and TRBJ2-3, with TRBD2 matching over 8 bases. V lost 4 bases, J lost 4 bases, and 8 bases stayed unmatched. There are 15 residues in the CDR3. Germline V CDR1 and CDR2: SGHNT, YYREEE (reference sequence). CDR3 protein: CASSLLAGGADTQYF. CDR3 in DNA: TGTGCCAGCAGCCTCCTCGCGGGAGGCGCAGATACGCAGTATTTT.

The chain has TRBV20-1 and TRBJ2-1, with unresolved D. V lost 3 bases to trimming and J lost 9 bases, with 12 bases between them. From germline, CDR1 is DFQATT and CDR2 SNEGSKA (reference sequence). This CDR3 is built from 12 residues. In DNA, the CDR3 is TGCAGTGCTAGCAAGCCCCCCCGTGAGCAGTTCTTC. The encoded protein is CSASKPPREQFF.

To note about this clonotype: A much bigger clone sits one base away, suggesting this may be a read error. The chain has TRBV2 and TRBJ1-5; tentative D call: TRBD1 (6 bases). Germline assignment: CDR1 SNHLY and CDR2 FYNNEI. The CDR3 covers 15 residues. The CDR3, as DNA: TGTGCCAGCAGTGATCAGGGGCTGGGCAATCAGCACCAGCATTTT. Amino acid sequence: CASSDQGLGNQHQHF.

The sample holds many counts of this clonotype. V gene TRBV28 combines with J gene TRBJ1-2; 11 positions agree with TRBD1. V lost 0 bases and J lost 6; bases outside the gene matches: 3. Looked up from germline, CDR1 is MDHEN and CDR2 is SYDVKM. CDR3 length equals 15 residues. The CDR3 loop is CASSLWDRGPNGYTF. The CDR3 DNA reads TGTGCCAGCAGTTTATGGGACAGGGGGCCGAATGGCTACACCTTC.

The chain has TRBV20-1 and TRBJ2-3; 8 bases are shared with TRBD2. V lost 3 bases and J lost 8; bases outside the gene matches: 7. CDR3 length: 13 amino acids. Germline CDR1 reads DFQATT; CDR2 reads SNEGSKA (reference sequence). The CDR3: CSASAGGVSTQYF. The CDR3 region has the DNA TGCAGTGCTAGTGCGGGGGGAGTAAGTACGCAGTATTTT.

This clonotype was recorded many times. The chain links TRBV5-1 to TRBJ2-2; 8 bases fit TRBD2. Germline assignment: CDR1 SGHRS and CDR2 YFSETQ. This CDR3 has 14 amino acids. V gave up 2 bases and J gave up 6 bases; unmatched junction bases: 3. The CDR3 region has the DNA TGCGCCAGCAGCTTCGTCGGGGGGGCCGGGGAGCTGTTTTTT. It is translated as CASSFVGGAGELFF. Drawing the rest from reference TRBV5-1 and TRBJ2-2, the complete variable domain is KAGVTQTPRYLIKTRGQQVTLSCSPISGHRSVSWYQQTPGQGLQFLFEYFSETQRNKGNFPGRFSGRQFSNSRSEMNVSTLELGDSALYLCASSFVGGAGELFFGEGSRLTVL.

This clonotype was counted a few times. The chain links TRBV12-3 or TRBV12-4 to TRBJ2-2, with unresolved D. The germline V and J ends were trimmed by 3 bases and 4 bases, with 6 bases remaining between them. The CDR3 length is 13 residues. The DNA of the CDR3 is TGTGCCAGCAGTTTTCTCTCCACCGGGGAGCTGTTTTTT. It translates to CASSFLSTGELFF.

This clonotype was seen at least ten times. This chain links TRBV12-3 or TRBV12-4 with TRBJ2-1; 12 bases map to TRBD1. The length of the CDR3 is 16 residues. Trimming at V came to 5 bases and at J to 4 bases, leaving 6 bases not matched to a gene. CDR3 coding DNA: TGTGCCAGCAGTCCGGGACAGGGGGCGAGGTACAATGAGCAGTTCTTC. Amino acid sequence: CASSPGQGARYNEQFF.

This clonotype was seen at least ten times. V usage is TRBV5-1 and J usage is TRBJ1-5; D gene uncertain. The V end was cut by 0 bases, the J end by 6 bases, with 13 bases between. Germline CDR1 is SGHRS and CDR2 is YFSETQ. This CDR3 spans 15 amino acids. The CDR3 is CASSLEVGEGQPQHF. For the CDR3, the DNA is TGCGCCAGCAGCTTGGAGGTCGGGGAAGGTCAGCCCCAGCATTTT.

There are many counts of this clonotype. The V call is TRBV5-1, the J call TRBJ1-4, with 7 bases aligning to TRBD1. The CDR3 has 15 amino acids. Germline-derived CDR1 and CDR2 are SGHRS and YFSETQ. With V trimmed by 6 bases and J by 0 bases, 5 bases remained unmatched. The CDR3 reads CASNVQGATNEKLFF. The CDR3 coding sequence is TGCGCCAGCAACGTCCAGGGGGCAACTAATGAAAAACTGTTTTTT.

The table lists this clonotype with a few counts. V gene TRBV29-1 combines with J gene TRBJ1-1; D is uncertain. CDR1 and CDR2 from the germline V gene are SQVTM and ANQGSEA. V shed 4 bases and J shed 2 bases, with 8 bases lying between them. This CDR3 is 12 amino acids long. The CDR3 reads CSVGARNTEAFF. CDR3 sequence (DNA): TGCAGCGTTGGGGCGAGAAACACTGAAGCTTTCTTT.

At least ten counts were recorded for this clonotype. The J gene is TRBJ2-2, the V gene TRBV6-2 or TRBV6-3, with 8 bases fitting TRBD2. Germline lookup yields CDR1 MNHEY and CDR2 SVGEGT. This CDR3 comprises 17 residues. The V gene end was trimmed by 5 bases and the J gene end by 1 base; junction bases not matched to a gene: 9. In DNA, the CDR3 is TGTGCCAGCAGTCGCGGACCGGGACTAGGGAACACCGGGGAGCTGTTTTTT. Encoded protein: CASSRGPGLGNTGELFF.

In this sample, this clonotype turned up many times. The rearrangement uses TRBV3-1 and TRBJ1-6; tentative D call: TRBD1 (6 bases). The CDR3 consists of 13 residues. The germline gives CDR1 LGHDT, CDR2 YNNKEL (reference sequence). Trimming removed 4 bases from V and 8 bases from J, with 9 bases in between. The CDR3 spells CASSPRGYSPLHF. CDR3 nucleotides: TGTGCCAGCAGCCCGAGGGGGTATTCACCCCTCCACTTT.

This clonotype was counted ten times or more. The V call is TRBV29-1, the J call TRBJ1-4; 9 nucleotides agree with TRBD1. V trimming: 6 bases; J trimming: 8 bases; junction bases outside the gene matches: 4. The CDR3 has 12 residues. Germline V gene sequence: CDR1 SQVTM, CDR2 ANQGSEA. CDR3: CSVGTGREKLFF. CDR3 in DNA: TGCAGCGTCGGGACAGGGAGGGAAAAACTGTTTTTT.

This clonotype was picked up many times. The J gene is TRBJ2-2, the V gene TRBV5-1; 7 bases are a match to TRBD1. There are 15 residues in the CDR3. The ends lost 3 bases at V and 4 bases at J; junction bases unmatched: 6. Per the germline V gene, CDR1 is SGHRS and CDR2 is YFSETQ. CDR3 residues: CASSSVTGSTGELFF. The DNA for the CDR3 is TGCGCCAGCAGCTCGGTGACAGGGAGCACCGGGGAGCTGTTTTTT. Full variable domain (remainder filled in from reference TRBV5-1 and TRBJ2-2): KAGVTQTPRYLIKTRGQQVTLSCSPISGHRSVSWYQQTPGQGLQFLFEYFSETQRNKGNFPGRFSGRQFSNSRSEMNVSTLELGDSALYLCASSSVTGSTGELFFGEGSRLTVL.

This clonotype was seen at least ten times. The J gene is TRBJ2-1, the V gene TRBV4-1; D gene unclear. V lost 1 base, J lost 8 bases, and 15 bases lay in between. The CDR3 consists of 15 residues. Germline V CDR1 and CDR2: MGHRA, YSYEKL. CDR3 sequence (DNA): TGCGCCAGCAGCCAAGGTACGGTTTGGAACGATGAGCAGTTCTTC. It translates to CASSQGTVWNDEQFF.

The CDR3 loop reads CASSLKFGGAGGYTF. CDR3 bases: TGTGCCAGCAGTTTAAAATTCGGGGGGGCTGGTGGCTACACCTTC. The V gene is TRBV27, the J gene TRBJ1-2; maybe TRBD1 (6 bases). Between the trimmed V and J ends, which lost 2 bases and 7 bases, there was a span of 17 bases. Germline CDR1 and CDR2: MNHEY and SMNVEV (reference sequence). The CDR3 loop spans 15 amino acids.

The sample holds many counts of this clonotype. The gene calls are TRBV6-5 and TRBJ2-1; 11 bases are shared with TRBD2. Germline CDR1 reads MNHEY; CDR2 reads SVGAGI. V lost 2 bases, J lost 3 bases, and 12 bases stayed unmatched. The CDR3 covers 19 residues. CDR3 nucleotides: TGTGCCAGCAGTTACCGGCTAGCGGGGGGTACCATCCACTACAATGAGCAGTTCTTC. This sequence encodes CASSYRLAGGTIHYNEQFF.

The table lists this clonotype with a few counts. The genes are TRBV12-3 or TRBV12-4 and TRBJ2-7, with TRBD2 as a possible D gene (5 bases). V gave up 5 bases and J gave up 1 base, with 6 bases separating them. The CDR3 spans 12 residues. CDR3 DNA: TGTGCCAGCAGTCGGACTTCCTACGAGCAGTACTTC. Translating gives CASSRTSYEQYF.

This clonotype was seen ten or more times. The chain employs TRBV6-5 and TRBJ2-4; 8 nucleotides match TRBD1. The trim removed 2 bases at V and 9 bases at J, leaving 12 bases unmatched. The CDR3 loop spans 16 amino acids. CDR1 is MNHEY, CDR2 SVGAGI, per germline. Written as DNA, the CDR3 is TGTGCCAGCAGTTACGTGGCGGCCAGGGGGCCAACCATTCAGTACTTC. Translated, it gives CASSYVAARGPTIQYF.

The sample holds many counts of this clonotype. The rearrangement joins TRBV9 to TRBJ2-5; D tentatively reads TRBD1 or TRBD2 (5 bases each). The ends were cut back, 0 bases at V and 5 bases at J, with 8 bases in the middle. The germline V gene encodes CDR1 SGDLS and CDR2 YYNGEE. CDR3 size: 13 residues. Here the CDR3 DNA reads TGTGCCAGCAGCGTAGGGGGGTGGGAGACCCAGTACTTC. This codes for CASSVGGWETQYF.

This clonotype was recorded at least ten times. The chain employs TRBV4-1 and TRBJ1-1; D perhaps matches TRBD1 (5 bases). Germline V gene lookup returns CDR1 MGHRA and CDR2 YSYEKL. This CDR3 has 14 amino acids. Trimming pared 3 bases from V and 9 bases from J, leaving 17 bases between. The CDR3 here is CASSQPLAGPKAFF. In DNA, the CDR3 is TGCGCCAGCAGCCAGCCGCTGGCAGGGCCAAAAGCTTTCTTT.

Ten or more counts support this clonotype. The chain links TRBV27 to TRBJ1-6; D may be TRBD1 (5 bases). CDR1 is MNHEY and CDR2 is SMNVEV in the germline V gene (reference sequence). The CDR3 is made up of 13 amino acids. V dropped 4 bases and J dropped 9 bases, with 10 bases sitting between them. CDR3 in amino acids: CASSYLGGSPLHF. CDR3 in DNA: TGTGCCAGCAGTTATTTGGGGGGTTCACCCCTCCACTTT.

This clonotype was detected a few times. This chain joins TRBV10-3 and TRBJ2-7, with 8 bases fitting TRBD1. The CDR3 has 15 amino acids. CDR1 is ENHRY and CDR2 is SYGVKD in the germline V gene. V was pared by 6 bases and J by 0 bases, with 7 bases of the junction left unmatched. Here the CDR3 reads CAISKDRGNSYEQYF. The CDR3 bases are TGTGCCATCAGCAAAGACAGGGGTAACTCCTACGAGCAGTACTTC.

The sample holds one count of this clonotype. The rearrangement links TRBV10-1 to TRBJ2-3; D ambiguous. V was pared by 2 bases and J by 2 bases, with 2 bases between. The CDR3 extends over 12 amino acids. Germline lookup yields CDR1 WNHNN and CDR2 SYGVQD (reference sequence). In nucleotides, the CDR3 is TGCGCCAGCAGTGAGCCCACAGATACGCAGTATTTT. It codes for CASSEPTDTQYF.

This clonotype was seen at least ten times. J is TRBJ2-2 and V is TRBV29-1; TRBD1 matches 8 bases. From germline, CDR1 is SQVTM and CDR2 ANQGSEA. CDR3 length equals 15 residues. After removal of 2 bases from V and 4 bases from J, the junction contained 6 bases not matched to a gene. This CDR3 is CSVETDRVSTGELFF. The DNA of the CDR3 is TGCAGCGTTGAAACGGACAGGGTATCCACCGGGGAGCTGTTTTTT.

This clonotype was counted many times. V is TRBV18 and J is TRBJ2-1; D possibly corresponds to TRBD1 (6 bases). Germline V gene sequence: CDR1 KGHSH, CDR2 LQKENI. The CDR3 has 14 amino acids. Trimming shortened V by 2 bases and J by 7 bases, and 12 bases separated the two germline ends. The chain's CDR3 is CASSPTRTENEQFF. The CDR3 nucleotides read TGTGCCAGCTCACCAACCAGGACAGAGAATGAGCAGTTCTTC. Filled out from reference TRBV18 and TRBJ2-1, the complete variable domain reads NAGVMQNPRHLVRRRGQEARLRCSPMKGHSHVYWYRQLPEEGLKFMVYLQKENIIDESGMPKERFSAEFPKEGPSILRIQQVVRGDSAAYFCASSPTRTENEQFFGPGTRLTVL.

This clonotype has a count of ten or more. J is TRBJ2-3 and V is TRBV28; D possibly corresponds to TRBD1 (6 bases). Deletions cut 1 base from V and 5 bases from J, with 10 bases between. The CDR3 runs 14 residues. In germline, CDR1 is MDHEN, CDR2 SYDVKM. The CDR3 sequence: CASSLSGEIDTQYF. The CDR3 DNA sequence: TGTGCCAGCAGTTTATCAGGGGAGATAGATACGCAGTATTTT.